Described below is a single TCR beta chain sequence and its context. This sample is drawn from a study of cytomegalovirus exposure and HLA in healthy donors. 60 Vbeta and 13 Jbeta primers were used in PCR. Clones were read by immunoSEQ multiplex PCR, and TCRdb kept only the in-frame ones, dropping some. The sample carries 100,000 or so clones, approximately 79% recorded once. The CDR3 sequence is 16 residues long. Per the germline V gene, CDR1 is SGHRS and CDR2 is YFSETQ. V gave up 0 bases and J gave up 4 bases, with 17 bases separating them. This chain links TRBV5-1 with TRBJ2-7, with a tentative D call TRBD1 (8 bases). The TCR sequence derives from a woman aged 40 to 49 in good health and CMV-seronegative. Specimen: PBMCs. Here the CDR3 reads CASSLGRTGRAYEQYF. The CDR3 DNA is TGCGCCAGCAGCTTGGGACGGACAGGGAGGGCTTACGAGCAGTACTTC. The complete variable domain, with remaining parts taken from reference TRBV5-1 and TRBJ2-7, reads KAGVTQTPRYLIKTRGQQVTLSCSPISGHRSVSWYQQTPGQGLQFLFEYFSETQRNKGNFPGRFSGRQFSNSRSEMNVSTLELGDSALYLCASSLGRTGRAYEQYFGPGTRLTVT.